The 19 T cell receptor beta chains below all came from one sample that was sequenced in a study of regulatory T cells in long-lasting Graves disease. Time point: newly diagnosed GD, antithyroid drugs for less than 3 months. There was RNA extracted from PBMCs, and the TCR library was made from it. Investigators prepared the TCR beta libraries by applying iRepertoire HTBI primers and Arm-PCR of CDR3 regions. Using its own MiXCR run on the multiplex PCR reads, TCRdb lists one record per CDR3 protein. The data hold 200,000 to 250,000 distinct CDR3 sequences, with around 19% observed a single time. The material sequenced was peripheral blood mononuclear cells (PBMCs), taken at new diagnosis, from a patient treated with antithyroid drugs. The receptors derive from a female donor with Graves disease.

In its sample, this clonotype was seen many times. The chain carries TRBV7-2 and TRBJ2-1; 9 positions match TRBD2. CDR3 length: 15 residues. From germline, CDR1 is SGHTA and CDR2 FQGNSA. V shed 5 bases and J 8 bases; nucleotides not matched to a gene: 10. CDR3 sequence: CASSTYFSGRHEQFF. For the CDR3, the DNA is TGTGCCAGCAGCACCTACTTTAGCGGGAGACATGAGCAGTTCTTC.

This clonotype came up many times. The rearrangement joins TRBV29-1 to TRBJ2-1; D is ambiguous. The CDR3 runs 10 residues. The V end lost 5 bases, the J end lost 4 bases, and 3 bases lay between the germline ends. The germline CDR1 and CDR2 sequences are SQVTM and ANQGSEA. The CDR3 here is CSVKYNEQFF. The CDR3 nucleotides read TGCAGCGTTAAGTACAATGAGCAGTTCTTC.

There are many counts of this clonotype. This sequence joins TRBV28 and TRBJ2-5; unclear D gene. V was clipped by 5 bases and J by 4 bases, with 8 bases between them. CDR3 length: 12 residues. The germline V gene encodes CDR1 MDHEN and CDR2 SYDVKM. The CDR3 region has the DNA TGTGCCAGCAGTCCCCTAAGAGAGACCCAGTACTTC. Amino acids: CASSPLRETQYF.

This clonotype was counted many times. The chain joins TRBV20-1 to TRBJ2-7; 9 nucleotides agree with TRBD1. CDR1 is DFQATT, CDR2 SNEGSKA, per germline (reference sequence). This CDR3 has 14 residues. The J segment lost 5 bases and the V segment lost 6 bases, leaving 11 bases of the junction unmatched. CDR3 amino acids: CSARPGQGINEQYF. CDR3 sequence (DNA): TGCAGTGCCCGACCGGGACAGGGTATCAACGAGCAGTACTTC.

At least ten counts were recorded for this clonotype. The chain combines TRBV6-5 with TRBJ2-7; D gene ambiguous. Germline V CDR1 and CDR2: MNHEY, SVGAGI. The V end lost 0 bases, the J end lost 9 bases, and 9 bases lay between the germline ends. This CDR3 contains 12 residues. CDR3 DNA: TGTGCCAGCAGTTACTCGGGTCTCTGGCAGTACTTC. This sequence encodes CASSYSGLWQYF.

In the case of this clonotype: A much larger clone differs by one base, so this may be a read error. The chain couples TRBV11-2 to TRBJ1-2; TRBD1 is a possible D gene (6 bases). This CDR3 contains 13 residues. Trimming left V 7 bases short and J 4 bases short, with 13 bases between. Germline CDR1 reads SGHAT; CDR2 reads FQNNGV. The CDR3 bases are TGTGCCAGCAACTTCGGACAGTCCTATGGCTACACCTTC. This gives the protein CASNFGQSYGYTF.

V gene TRBV18 combines with J gene TRBJ2-3; 10 bases agree with TRBD1. The CDR3 sequence is 16 residues long. With V trimmed by 8 bases and J by 5 bases, 13 bases remained unmatched. Per the germline V gene, CDR1 is KGHSH and CDR2 is LQKENI. Here the CDR3 reads CASADRGQGMGDTQYF. The CDR3 DNA reads TGTGCCAGCGCCGACAGGGGACAGGGGATGGGAGATACGCAGTATTTT.

This clonotype was counted many times. This sequence joins TRBV5-1 and TRBJ2-5; D possibly corresponds to TRBD1 (5 bases). The CDR3 covers 14 residues. Germline values: CDR1 SGHRS, CDR2 YFSETQ. Trimming left V 4 bases short and J 2 bases short, with 12 bases between. The CDR3 sequence: CASSQGHRQETQYF. The CDR3 DNA is TGCGCCAGCAGCCAAGGACACCGACAAGAGACCCAGTACTTC.

At least ten counts were recorded for this clonotype. The chain combines TRBV2 with TRBJ2-7; D possibly corresponds to TRBD1 (5 bases). Germline assignment: CDR1 SNHLY and CDR2 FYNNEI. The CDR3 consists of 13 residues. Between the trimmed V and J ends, which lost 3 bases and 4 bases, there was a span of 10 bases. In DNA, the CDR3 is TGTGCCAGCAGTGAGACTCAGGGTTACGAGCAGTACTTC. Its translation is CASSETQGYEQYF.

In this sample, this clonotype turned up a few times. This sequence joins TRBV5-4 and TRBJ1-6; 8 nucleotides line up with TRBD1. This CDR3 has 15 amino acids. Germline V CDR1 and CDR2: SGHNT, YYREEE (reference sequence). Trimming took 0 bases from V and 9 from J; bases not matched to a gene: 5. This chain's CDR3 is CASSLVQGVGSPLHF. CDR3 DNA sequence: TGTGCCAGCAGCTTGGTACAGGGGGTTGGTTCACCCCTCCACTTT.

This clonotype was seen at least ten times. The V gene is TRBV29-1, the J gene TRBJ2-1; 9 bases fit TRBD2. CDR1 is SQVTM, CDR2 ANQGSEA, per germline. J was trimmed by 2 bases and V by 3 bases; bases with no gene match: 2. The CDR3 is 14 amino acids. CDR3 nucleotide sequence: TGCAGCGTTGACGTAGCGGGGGCCTACAATGAGCAGTTCTTC. Its protein product is CSVDVAGAYNEQFF.

This clonotype was counted only a few times. The J gene is TRBJ2-1, the V gene TRBV6-9, with TRBD2 identical over 9 bases. After removal of 4 bases from V and 4 bases from J, the junction contained 11 bases not matched to a gene. The CDR3 covers 17 residues. CDR1 MNHGY and CDR2 SVAAGI come from the germline V gene. The CDR3 nucleotides read TGTGCCAGCAGTTCCCCCCGCGGGAGGGATCGATACAATGAGCAGTTCTTC. This encodes CASSSPRGRDRYNEQFF.

This clonotype occurred many times. The chain employs TRBV18 and TRBJ2-1; D gene unclear. CDR1 KGHSH and CDR2 LQKENI come from the germline V gene. V was cut by 0 bases and J by 6 bases, with 15 bases left in between. There are 16 residues in the CDR3. In DNA, the CDR3 is TGTGCCAGCTCACCACCGAATCAGGATTTTGGCAATGAGCAGTTCTTC. Its protein product is CASSPPNQDFGNEQFF.

The CDR3 is CASSAASGRNTGELFF. CDR3 nucleotide sequence: TGTGCCAGCAGTGCCGCTAGCGGGCGGAACACCGGGGAGCTGTTTTTT. The V gene is TRBV9, the J gene TRBJ2-2, with TRBD2 identical over 8 bases. The CDR3 spans 16 residues. V lost 5 bases to trimming and J lost 1 base; unmatched junction nucleotides: 7. Germline CDR1 SGDLS, CDR2 YYNGEE.

Worth noting for this clonotype: It is likely a read error, because the conserved phenylalanine at the end of the CDR3 is missing. The chain recombines TRBV20-1 with TRBJ1-5; D gene uncertain. V was shortened by 1 base and J by 4 bases, with 17 bases between the two germline ends. The CDR3 spans 16 residues. Looked up from germline, CDR1 is DFQATT and CDR2 is SNEGSKA (reference sequence). CDR3 residues: CSARGGRSAGNQPQHL. CDR3 sequence (DNA): TGCAGTGCTAGAGGAGGACGTTCGGCGGGGAATCAGCCCCAGCATCTT.

With regard to this clonotype: At one end the junction does not follow the germline gene, possibly because of a read error. J is TRBJ2-5 and V is TRBV7-7, with D hard to call. Germline V gene sequence: CDR1 SSHAT, CDR2 FNYEAQ (reference sequence). The CDR3 runs to 14 residues. CDR3 sequence reads: CASSPGSGGETQYF. In DNA, the CDR3 is TGTGCTAGCAGCCCTGGATCTGGCGGAGAGACCCAGTACTTC.

The gene calls are TRBV27 and TRBJ2-7; 12 bases line up with TRBD2. This CDR3 comprises 16 residues. Germline loops: CDR1 MNHEY, CDR2 SMNVEV (reference sequence). V lost 5 bases and J lost 4; bases outside the gene matches: 9. CDR3 loop: CASSPPSGRAGYEQYF. For the CDR3, the DNA is TGTGCCAGCAGTCCTCCTAGCGGGAGGGCCGGGTACGAGCAGTACTTC.

This clonotype was counted ten times or more. An end of the junction differs from the germline gene, which may be a read error. The CDR3 DNA reads as TGTGCCAGCAGTTTAGGCGGACGGGAGACCCAGTACTTC. Its protein is CASSLGGRETQYF. The chain uses TRBV11-2 and TRBJ2-5; D gene unclear. The V gene's germline CDR1 is SGHAT and CDR2 FQNNGV. The CDR3 runs to 13 residues.

As for this clonotype: No conserved phenylalanine or tryptophan ends this CDR3, so it is likely a read error. The rearrangement joins TRBV11-3 to TRBJ2-1; a weak D match, TRBD2 (5 bases). The CDR3 spans 14 residues. Germline V gene sequence: CDR1 SGHNT, CDR2 YENEEA. V dropped 4 bases and J dropped 7 bases, with 14 bases sitting between them. The CDR3 nucleotides read TGTGCCAGCAGCTCCCCGCGAGGAGGAAATGAGCAGTTCCTC. Translation: CASSSPRGGNEQFL.